The sequence of this T cell receptor beta chain was determined in a study of blood T cell repertoires in COVID-19. The authors' processing: Reference gene primers were amplified, and this amplification served to estimate nucleated cell counts. The data were produced by immunoSEQ multiplex PCR, yet TCRdb's version contains in-frame clones alone and is incomplete. V, J and clone size are those of that table, while D and trimming were read from the DNA. The table lists approximately 52,000 clones, around 84% of them singletons. This clone was observed once. V dropped 4 bases and J dropped 6 bases, with 13 bases sitting between them. Germline V lookup: CDR1 SEHNR, CDR2 FQNEAQ (reference sequence). CDR3 size: 14 residues.

Specimen: peripheral blood. The sequence was collected from a woman aged 80 or older with acute or convalescent COVID-19. The chain couples TRBV7-9 to TRBJ2-4; no clear D. This chain's CDR3 is CASSSVVAGNIQYF. Written as DNA, the CDR3 is TGTGCCAGCAGCTCCGTCGTTGCAGGAAACATTCAGTACTTC.